This T cell receptor beta chain was obtained from a study of molecular identifiers for immune sequencing clone quantification. Across the study: Split five ways in replicates, RNA from roughly 20,000 or 100,000 naive CD8 cells had four portions sequenced. Regarding the study as a whole: Clonotypes surpassing 20 RNA copies contained over 99% of effector molecules, versus under 1% in naive cells.

To note about this clonotype: The antigen is not known.

Per the germline V gene, CDR1 is LGHNA and CDR2 is YSLEER. The V end was cut by 5 bases, the J end by 7 bases, with 9 bases between. The CDR3 consists of 12 residues. TCR libraries were built in bulk with a published protocol and specific TCR primers. Each CDR3 protein gets one entry after TCRdb re-called the PCR reads with MiXCR. The sample yields about 100,000 distinct CDR3 sequences, about 35% seen once. As CD8+CD4-CCR7+CD45RA+ cells, naive CD8 T cells were sorted. The sample taken for sequencing was naive CD8+ T cells from blood, with Jurkat cell RNA spiked in. The subset denotes: FACS-sorted CD8+CD4-CCR7+CD45RA+ naive T cells. The receptor's source is a human donor in good health. Some libraries in this study had Jurkat cell RNA spiked in. The V and J genes are TRBV4-3 and TRBJ2-1; D is possibly TRBD1 (6 bases). CDR3 sequence: CASSLDRNEQFF. In DNA, the CDR3 is TGCGCCAGCAGCTTGGACAGAAATGAGCAGTTCTTC.